The T cell receptor (beta chain) described here comes from a study of persistence of HIV-infected CD4 T cells. Sequencing used immunoSEQ version 4 in survey mode. Assay: immunoSEQ multiplex PCR; the TCRdb copy retains only in-frame clones and omits some. The data hold more than 25,000 clones, with approximately 80% observed a single time. Stimulation used 9 to 10 ug/mL lysate from CMV-infected fibroblasts. CD40L-negative CD69-negative CD45RO-high memory CD4+ T cells were sorted as populations depleted of antigen-responding cells. With respect to this clone: The antigen is unknown.

The TCR sequence derives from an adult woman with HIV who was CMV-seropositive. Sequencing was performed on CD4+ T cells sorted from PBMCs after roughly 19-hour stimulation, taken from a patient who received antiretroviral therapy.

The CDR3: CASSPGQGAKTYGYTF. CDR3 bases: TGTGCCAGCAGTCCGGGACAGGGGGCGAAGACCTATGGCTACACCTTC. V usage is TRBV2 and J usage is TRBJ1-2, with 12 bases matching TRBD1. There are 16 residues in the CDR3. J lost 4 bases, V lost 5 bases, and 8 bases had no gene match. CDR1 and CDR2 (germline): SNHLY, FYNNEI.